This entry features one TCR beta chain sequence. These data are taken from a study of shared clonotypes between healthy human individuals. Between the trimmed V and J ends, which lost 1 base and 2 bases, there was a span of 6 bases. This CDR3 spans 15 amino acids. The germline V gene has CDR1 SEHNR and CDR2 FQNEAQ (reference sequence). Libraries were prepared by immunoSEQ multiplex PCR; TCRdb keeps only in-frame clonotypes and omits some of them. The sample includes about 980,000 clones, around 80% of them seen just once. The material sequenced was memory CD4+ T cells sorted from blood. Subset defined: CD45RA-negative fraction. The chain has TRBV7-9 and TRBJ2-6; D gene uncertain. This TCR was sampled from a man younger than 35 in good health. CDR3 residues: CASSLVTAGANVLTF. The CDR3, as DNA: TGTGCCAGCAGCTTAGTAACAGCTGGGGCCAACGTCCTGACTTTC. The entire variable domain, with the rest obtained from reference TRBV7-9 and TRBJ2-6, is as follows: DTGVSQNPRHKITKRGQNVTFRCDPISEHNRLYWYRQTLGQGPEFLTYFQNEAQLEKSRLLSDRFSAERPKGSFSTLEIQRTEQGDSAMYLCASSLVTAGANVLTFGAGSRLTVL.